The present entry profiles one T cell receptor (beta chain) with its context. Which antigen it targets is not known. No base quality information exists; no much larger clone differs at one position. This record belongs to a study of CD8 T cells in Susac syndrome (dated by TCRdb to the late 2010s). Study-level background: Among the sequenced Susac syndrome patients, about six had clinically active disease and about eight were in clinical remission. Whether CD8+ T cell activation and differentiation in Susac syndrome was antigen driven was tested using repertoire sequencing. At the time of blood withdrawal, Susac syndrome patients were either therapy-naive, taking corticosteroids (with some also receiving IVIg), or on IVIg alone. Results and caveats for the whole study, not just this receptor: The study acknowledged that relatively few individuals were included in the TCR sequencing and HLA analysis. The CD4+ T cell repertoire of patients with Susac syndrome showed no detectable clonal expansion.

Trimming at the junction amounts to 3 bases on V and 5 bases on J, and the germline ends lie 14 bases apart. The CDR3 covers 15 residues, taking in both the cysteine and the phenylalanine. Just the 45-base CDR3 DNA is kept, in frame starting at base 1. Via the germline V gene, CDR1 is KGHSY and CDR2 FQNENV. RNA was extracted using the RNeasy kit, and roughly 0.5 to 1 microgram was reverse transcribed with random hexamers. TCR beta CDR3 regions were amplified with the immunoSEQ multiplex PCR assay covering 54 Vbeta and 13 Jbeta segments. To correct PCR amplification bias, a synthetic template baseline was used for both primer optimization and computational correction. Per the authors' processing: Reads were assigned to V, D and J genes according to IMGT and analyzed in immunoSEQ Analyzer, with only productive sequences retained. Clonality was computed as one minus Shannon entropy normalized by log2 of the number of productive unique sequences. For each patient and control, public and private clones were evaluated among the 100 most prevalent clones. Clones were defined as Susac-specific if absent from the healthy and MS cohorts, from around 1,100 published viral clones and from other ImmuneACCESS disease sequences. The public reads were reprocessed in TCRdb via fastp at Q25 and MiXCR, keeping in-frame beta chains. Records with the same CDR3 protein are collapsed into one entry carrying the most frequent genes and DNA. TCRdb assigned the V and J calls; the authors' analysis was not used. Across this sample there are some 77,000 distinct CDR3 sequences, with roughly 91% seen only once. Roughly 0.56% of the sample lies in the top ten.

Peripheral blood CD8+ and CD4+ T cells from healthy donors, Susac syndrome patients and multiple sclerosis patients were profiled using high-throughput TCR beta sequencing. The Susac syndrome patients fulfilled recently defined diagnostic criteria for definite or probable disease. Bulk CD8+ and CD4+ T cells were purified by magnetic negative isolation, while CD8+ TEMRA cells were enriched using FACS. Blood was drawn into EDTA tubes, processed within 24 hours, and PBMCs were isolated by density gradient centrifugation. PBMCs intended for TCR sequencing were cryopreserved in liquid nitrogen and thawed later in a water bath at 37 degrees C. The sorted or isolated CD4+, CD8+ and CD8+ TEMRA cells reached a purity of at least 90%.

The chain is encoded by TRBV16 joined to TRBJ1-5; the D gene is perhaps TRBD1, from 5 matching bases. Material: CD4+ T cells from PBMCs. This clonotype originated in a human donor with Susac syndrome. CDR3 reads: CASSHSNRRYQPQHF. In nucleotide form, the sequence is TGTGCCAGCAGCCACTCGAACAGGCGATATCAGCCCCAGCATTTT.